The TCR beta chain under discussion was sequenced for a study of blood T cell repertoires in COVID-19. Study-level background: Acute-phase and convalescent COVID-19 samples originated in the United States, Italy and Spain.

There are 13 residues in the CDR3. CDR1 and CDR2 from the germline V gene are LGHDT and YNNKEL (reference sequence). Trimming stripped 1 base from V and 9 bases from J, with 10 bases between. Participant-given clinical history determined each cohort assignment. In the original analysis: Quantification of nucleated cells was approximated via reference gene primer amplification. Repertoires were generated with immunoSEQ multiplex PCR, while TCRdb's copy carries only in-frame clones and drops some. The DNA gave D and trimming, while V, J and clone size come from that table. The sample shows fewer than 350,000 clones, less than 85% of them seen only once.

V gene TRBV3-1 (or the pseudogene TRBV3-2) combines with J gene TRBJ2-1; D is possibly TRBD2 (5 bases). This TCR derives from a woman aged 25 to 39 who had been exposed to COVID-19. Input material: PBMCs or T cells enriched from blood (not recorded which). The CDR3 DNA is TGTGCCAGCAGCCAAGTAGGAGGCAGTGAGCAGTTCTTC. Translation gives CASSQVGGSEQFF.